This TCR beta chain was found in a study of esophageal squamous cell carcinoma under preoperative chemotherapy. The study's findings and limits: Tumor-infiltrating lymphocytes showed no significant post-chemotherapy TCR diversity increase, unlike peripheral T cells. Post-treatment tumor-infiltrating lymphocytes appeared partly derived from peripheral T cells migrating into the tumor. Abundant clones tended to shrink rather than expand after paclitaxel-nedaplatin.

CDR1 is SGHVS, CDR2 FNYEAQ, per germline. The CDR3 extends over 14 amino acids. TCRdb re-derived calls from the PCR reads in MiXCR, one entry per CDR3 protein. The data show about 32,000 distinct CDR3 sequences, 52% seen once. The time point: after preoperative PTX-NDP chemotherapy. Preoperative chemotherapy with paclitaxel-nedaplatin was given to patients before surgery. Turning to this clonotype: Antigen specificity is unknown.

The gene calls are TRBV7-6 and TRBJ2-3; TRBD2 matches at 8 bases. The specimen was taken from a patient given preoperative chemotherapy. The TCR originated in a human donor with esophageal squamous cell carcinoma. The donor label of this sample is uncertain. This CDR3 reads CAGSSGGVQDTQYF. The CDR3 DNA sequence: TGTGCGGGGAGCTCGGGGGGGGTCCAAGATACGCAGTATTTT.